This T cell receptor beta chain was sequenced during a study of spatial heterogeneity in lung cancer. Across the whole study: Detection consistently captured more beta-chain sequences than alpha-chain sequences. Within raw reads, each unique TCR and UMI combination appeared on average more than ten times.

Every molecule of TCR cDNA had its own unique molecular identifier. TCRdb analysed the 5' RACE reads with MiXCR anew, one entry per CDR3 protein. The data hold about 1,100 distinct CDR3 sequences, with approximately 6.4% observed a single time. The CDR3 length is 18 residues. Unmatched junction bases numbered 14, after V lost 6 bases and J lost 2 bases. Germline CDR1 is ENHRY and CDR2 is SYGVKD. As for time point: sample taken at primary tumor resection. Material for sequencing was whole RNA from tumor, nontumor lung or frozen PBMC, left unsorted. Donors were around 70 untreated early-stage non-small cell lung cancer patients.

Sample: normal lung tissue next to the tumor, taken at surgery. The receptor comes from a male donor with early-stage non-small cell lung cancer. This chain connects TRBV10-3 to TRBJ2-3; 10 bases align to TRBD2. This chain's CDR3 is CAIRPSGELAGSTDTQYF. For the CDR3, the DNA is TGTGCCATCAGACCCTCCGGGGAACTAGCGGGGTCCACAGATACGCAGTATTTT.